This is a list of T cell receptor beta chains from one sample in a study of human T cells and chemical hapten exposure. TCRdb ran MiXCR on the 5' RACE reads and lists one entry per CDR3 protein. The sample carries about 140,000 distinct CDR3 sequences, around 4.4% recorded once. These receptors all stem from a female donor in good health. Each CDR3 is given with its conserved first and last residue. The order of the fields is J gene, V gene, clone size, D gene, CDR3 protein, CDR3 DNA. A D gene is named only where the DNA matches it firmly. A clone size is listed for some rows: how often the clone was seen (once, few, many), or a class if it is expanded.

j_gene: TRBJ1-4; v_gene: TRBV4-3; abundance: -; d_gene: -; CDR3aa: CASSQDSEYINEKLFF; CDR3nt: TGCGCCAGCAGCCAAGATAGCGAGTACATAAATGAAAAACTGTTTTTT
j_gene: TRBJ2-2; v_gene: TRBV6-4; abundance: many; d_gene: -; CDR3aa: CASSEDDTGELFF; CDR3nt: TGTGCCAGCAGTGAAGACGACACCGGGGAGCTGTTTTTT
j_gene: TRBJ2-3; v_gene: TRBV11-1; abundance: many; d_gene: TRBD2; CDR3aa: CASRRSGGTDTQYF; CDR3nt: TGTGCCAGCAGACGTAGCGGGGGGACAGATACGCAGTATTTT
j_gene: TRBJ1-1; v_gene: TRBV5-5; abundance: many; d_gene: -; CDR3aa: CASSPGGARVGNTEAFF; CDR3nt: TGTGCCAGCAGCCCTGGCGGGGCCAGGGTGGGGAACACTGAAGCTTTCTTT
j_gene: TRBJ1-5; v_gene: TRBV4-2; abundance: many; d_gene: -; CDR3aa: CASSQDFTPSNQPQHF; CDR3nt: TGTGCCAGCAGCCAAGATTTCACCCCGAGCAATCAGCCCCAGCATTTT
j_gene: TRBJ1-2; v_gene: TRBV12-3/TRBV12-4; abundance: many; d_gene: -; CDR3aa: CASSPPPRFLFAQRGLSYGYTF; CDR3nt: TGTGCCAGCAGCCCACCACCCAGGTTTTTGTTCGCCCAGCGGGGGCTTAGCTATGGCTACACCTTC
j_gene: TRBJ1-2; v_gene: TRBV12-3/TRBV12-4; abundance: many; d_gene: -; CDR3aa: CASSTSSYGYTF; CDR3nt: TGTGCCAGCAGCACTAGTTCCTATGGCTACACCTTC
j_gene: TRBJ1-1; v_gene: TRBV6-1; abundance: many; d_gene: -; CDR3aa: CASSERGRNTEAFF; CDR3nt: TGTGCCAGCAGTGAAAGAGGACGGAACACTGAAGCTTTCTTT
j_gene: TRBJ2-1; v_gene: TRBV7-9; abundance: -; d_gene: -; CDR3aa: CASSFGRVVFNEQFF; CDR3nt: TGTGCCAGCAGCTTTGGCAGGGTGGTTTTCAATGAGCAGTTCTTC
j_gene: TRBJ2-3; v_gene: TRBV28; abundance: many; d_gene: TRBD1; CDR3aa: CAIRSGTVTDTQYF; CDR3nt: TGTGCCATACGATCCGGGACAGTCACAGATACGCAGTATTTT
j_gene: TRBJ1-2; v_gene: TRBV7-9; abundance: many; d_gene: -; CDR3aa: CASSDSRFLDYGYTF; CDR3nt: TGTGCCAGCAGCGATTCCAGATTTTTAGACTATGGCTACACCTTC
j_gene: TRBJ2-2; v_gene: TRBV3-1; abundance: many; d_gene: -; CDR3aa: CASSQEGLGTGELFF; CDR3nt: TGTGCCAGCAGCCAAGAAGGTCTCGGCACCGGGGAGCTGTTTTTT
j_gene: TRBJ1-6; v_gene: TRBV4-2; abundance: many; d_gene: TRBD1; CDR3aa: CASSQEGQEGSPLHF; CDR3nt: TGTGCCAGCAGCCAAGAGGGACAGGAAGGATCACCCCTCCACTTT
j_gene: TRBJ1-3; v_gene: TRBV25-1; abundance: many; d_gene: -; CDR3aa: CASSEFGVPGNTIYF; CDR3nt: TGTGCCAGCAGTGAATTTGGGGTCCCTGGAAACACCATATATTTT
j_gene: TRBJ2-7; v_gene: TRBV18; abundance: many; d_gene: -; CDR3aa: CASSPLGGSDYEQYF; CDR3nt: TGTGCCAGCTCACCGTTAGGGGGGTCCGACTACGAGCAGTACTTC
j_gene: TRBJ2-5; v_gene: TRBV20-1; abundance: many; d_gene: -; CDR3aa: CSASQRGRPWETQYF; CDR3nt: TGCAGTGCTAGCCAACGGGGCAGGCCTTGGGAGACCCAGTACTTC
j_gene: TRBJ2-3; v_gene: TRBV11-2; abundance: few; d_gene: -; CDR3aa: CASSLEPSRSRGTDTQYF; CDR3nt: TGTGCCAGCAGCTTAGAACCTTCCAGATCCAGAGGCACAGATACGCAGTATTTT
j_gene: TRBJ1-6; v_gene: TRBV7-6; abundance: many; d_gene: -; CDR3aa: CASSLESGIYNSPLHF; CDR3nt: TGTGCCAGCAGCTTAGAATCCGGGATCTATAATTCACCCCTCCACTTT
j_gene: TRBJ2-4; v_gene: TRBV18; abundance: many; d_gene: -; CDR3aa: CASSRDAKNIQYF; CDR3nt: TGTGCCAGCTCTAGGGACGCCAAAAACATTCAGTACTTC
j_gene: TRBJ2-5; v_gene: TRBV7-2; abundance: many; d_gene: TRBD2; CDR3aa: CASSPGLAGVQETQYF; CDR3nt: TGTGCCAGCAGCCCGGGACTAGCGGGGGTCCAAGAGACCCAGTACTTC
j_gene: TRBJ1-2; v_gene: TRBV11-2; abundance: many; d_gene: -; CDR3aa: CASSFQGNGYTF; CDR3nt: TGTGCCAGCAGCTTTCAGGGGAATGGCTACACCTTC
j_gene: TRBJ2-3; v_gene: TRBV7-2; abundance: many; d_gene: -; CDR3aa: CASSLSRRDTQYF; CDR3nt: TGTGCCAGCAGCTTAAGTAGGAGAGATACGCAGTATTTT
j_gene: TRBJ2-1; v_gene: TRBV5-6; abundance: -; d_gene: -; CDR3aa: CASSLGTLYYNEQFF; CDR3nt: TGTGCCAGCAGCTTGGGGACATTATATTACAATGAGCAGTTCTTC
j_gene: TRBJ2-7; v_gene: TRBV14; abundance: many; d_gene: -; CDR3aa: CASSQALSTYEQYF; CDR3nt: TGTGCCAGCAGCCAAGCCCTCTCAACCTACGAGCAGTACTTC
j_gene: TRBJ2-5; v_gene: TRBV5-1; abundance: many; d_gene: -; CDR3aa: CASSLAGSETQYF; CDR3nt: TGCGCCAGCAGCTTAGCAGGGTCAGAGACCCAGTACTTC
j_gene: TRBJ2-3; v_gene: TRBV5-1; abundance: many; d_gene: -; CDR3aa: CASSFTGVADTQYF; CDR3nt: TGCGCCAGCAGCTTCACGGGGGTGGCAGATACGCAGTATTTT
j_gene: TRBJ1-2; v_gene: TRBV29-1; abundance: many; d_gene: -; CDR3aa: CSVDLEVRGKGYTF; CDR3nt: TGCAGCGTTGATTTGGAGGTTCGGGGCAAGGGCTACACCTTC
j_gene: TRBJ1-4; v_gene: TRBV7-2; abundance: many; d_gene: TRBD1; CDR3aa: CASSLEGAGGEKLFF; CDR3nt: TGTGCCAGCAGCTTAGAGGGGGCAGGAGGTGAAAAACTGTTTTTT
j_gene: TRBJ2-5; v_gene: TRBV28; abundance: many; d_gene: TRBD2; CDR3aa: CASSQRGGLHGTQYF; CDR3nt: TGTGCCAGCAGCCAGCGGGGGGGCTTGCACGGGACCCAGTACTTC
j_gene: TRBJ1-1; v_gene: TRBV12-3/TRBV12-4; abundance: -; d_gene: -; CDR3aa: CASSFGRWNTEAFF; CDR3nt: TGTGCCAGCAGTTTTGGGCGTTGGAACACTGAAGCTTTCTTT